This TCR beta chain originates from a study of T cell responses to AZD1222 COVID-19 vaccine. Whole-study findings and limits: Without day 14 samples, only post-peak T cell repertoires were studied. Spike-specific TCR breadth and depth went up after people got two AZD1222 doses.

This CDR3 has 16 residues. Germline CDR1 and CDR2: SGHTA and FQGTGA. Trimming removed 2 bases at V and 3 bases at J, with 16 bases between. Of note for this clone: Its antigen remains unknown.

Sequencing used immunoSEQ multiplex PCR; TCRdb keeps in-frame clones, though not all of them. Of about 200,000 clones listed, 90% to 95% are singletons. Some second doses came at about 4 weeks and others at about 12 weeks; these were pooled. V is TRBV7-3 and J is TRBJ1-1; TRBD1 might be the D (6 bases). Specimen: peripheral blood, collected 28 days after the second AZD1222 dose. The TCR sequence derives from an adult who received the AZD1222 COVID-19 vaccine. CDR3 nucleotides: TGTGCCAGCAGCTTAGTTTCCGGGGGCCGGCACACTGAAGCTTTCTTT. It specifies CASSLVSGGRHTEAFF.